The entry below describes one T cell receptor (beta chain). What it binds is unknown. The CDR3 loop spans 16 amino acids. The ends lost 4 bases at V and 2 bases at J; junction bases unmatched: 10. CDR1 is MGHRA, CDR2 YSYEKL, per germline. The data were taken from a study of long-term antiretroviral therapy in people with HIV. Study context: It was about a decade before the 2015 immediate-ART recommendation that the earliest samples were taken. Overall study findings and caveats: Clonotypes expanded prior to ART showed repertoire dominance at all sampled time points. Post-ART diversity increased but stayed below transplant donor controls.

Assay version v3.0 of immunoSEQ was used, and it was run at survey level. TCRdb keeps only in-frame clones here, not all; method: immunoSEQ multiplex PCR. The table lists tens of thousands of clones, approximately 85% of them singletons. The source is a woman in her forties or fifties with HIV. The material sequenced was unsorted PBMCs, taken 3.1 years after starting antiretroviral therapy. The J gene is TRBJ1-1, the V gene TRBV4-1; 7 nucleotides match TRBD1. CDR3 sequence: CASSPEETGTNTEAFF. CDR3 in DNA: TGCGCCAGCAGCCCAGAAGAGACAGGGACTAACACTGAAGCTTTCTTT.